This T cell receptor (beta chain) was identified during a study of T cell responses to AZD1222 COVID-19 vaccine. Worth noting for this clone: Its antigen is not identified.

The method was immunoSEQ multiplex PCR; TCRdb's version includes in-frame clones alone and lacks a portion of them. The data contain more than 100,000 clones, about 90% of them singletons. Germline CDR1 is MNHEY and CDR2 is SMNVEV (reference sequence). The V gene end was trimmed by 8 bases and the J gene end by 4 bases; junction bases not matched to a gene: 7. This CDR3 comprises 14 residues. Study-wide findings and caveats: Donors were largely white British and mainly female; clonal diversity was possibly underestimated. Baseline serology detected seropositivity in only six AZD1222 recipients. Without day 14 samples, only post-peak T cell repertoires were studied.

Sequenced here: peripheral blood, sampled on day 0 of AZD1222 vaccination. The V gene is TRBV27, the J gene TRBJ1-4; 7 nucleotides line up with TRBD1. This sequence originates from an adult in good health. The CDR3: CASAPGQLNEKLFF. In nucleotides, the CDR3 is TGTGCCAGCGCCCCGGGACAGCTTAATGAAAAACTGTTTTTT.